This T cell receptor beta chain was sequenced during a study of T cells expressing NK-cell markers. Turning to the study itself: Sorted CD3+CD56-NKG2C+, CD3+CD56+NKG2C- and CD3+CD56+NKG2C+ T cells were the source of the TCR beta repertoires. Sequenced donors, eight in total, included seven who were HCMV-seropositive and one who was seronegative.

Libraries used 5'RACE template switching adding universal primer site and UMIs. TCRdb re-analyzed the 5' RACE reads; it lists each CDR3 protein once, without DNA. The ten top clones account for 7.3%, within a sample of about 450,000 distinct CDR3 sequences. This CDR3 contains 15 residues. CDR1 and CDR2 from the germline V gene are LNHDA and SQIVND (reference sequence). The TCR sequence derives from a woman aged 18 to 69 in good health. Sequencing was carried out using blood T cells: a sorted CD56 or NKG2C T cell subset, CD4+ or CD8+ T cells, or bulk PBMC T cells (not recorded which). The rearrangement joins TRBV19 to TRBJ2-1; the TCRdb D gene call, TRBD1, has no DNA to confirm it. CDR3 loop: CASRRGQGNYNEQFF.